Shown below are 16 T cell receptor beta chains from a single sample sequenced in a study of blood T cell repertoires in COVID-19. Generated by immunoSEQ multiplex PCR, the TCRdb table keeps only in-frame clones and is missing some. The table records 110,000 to 150,000 clones, around nine tenths of them present only once. What was sequenced was peripheral blood. The receptors originated from a human donor in a cohort sampled during active COVID-19.

This sequence joins TRBV4-1 and TRBJ2-3; the match to TRBD2 covers 14 bases. Germline lookup yields CDR1 MGHRA and CDR2 YSYEKL. There are 16 residues in the CDR3. V lost 3 bases, J lost 8 bases, and 7 bases stayed unmatched. The CDR3 sequence is CASSQAGLAGVSTQYF. Here the CDR3 DNA reads TGCGCCAGCAGCCAGGCGGGACTAGCGGGGGTCTCTACGCAGTATTTT.

This chain uses TRBV3-1 (or the pseudogene TRBV3-2) with TRBJ1-1; 8 bases line up with TRBD1. The CDR3 has 14 residues. The J segment lost 4 bases and the V segment lost 2 bases, leaving 3 bases of the junction unmatched. Germline CDR1 reads LGHDT; CDR2 reads YNNKEL (reference sequence). The CDR3 is CASSQSTGVTEAFF. The CDR3 DNA reads as TGTGCCAGCAGCCAATCGACAGGGGTCACTGAAGCTTTCTTT.

CDR3 bases: TGCGCCAGCAGTTTAAGGGGACAGGGGAAAGACGAGCAGTTCTTC. Its protein is CASSLRGQGKDEQFF. The rearrangement joins TRBV10-1 to TRBJ2-1; 10 nucleotides line up with TRBD1. The ends lost 5 bases at V and 10 bases at J; junction bases unmatched: 11. The CDR3 spans 15 residues. CDR1 is WNHNN and CDR2 is SYGVQD in the germline V gene (reference sequence).

The genes are TRBV5-1 and TRBJ2-7; 7 bases line up with TRBD1. The length of the CDR3 is 16 residues. Per the germline V gene, CDR1 is SGHRS and CDR2 is YFSETQ. Trimming removed 0 bases from V and 4 bases from J; junction bases left unmatched: 10. CDR3 loop: CASSLAGDSLRYEQYF. The CDR3 nucleotides read TGCGCCAGCAGCTTGGCAGGGGACAGTCTAAGGTACGAGCAGTACTTC.

CDR3: CASRVRGPLSYEQYF. Written as DNA, the CDR3 is TGTGCCAGCAGGGTCAGGGGTCCCCTCTCCTACGAGCAGTACTTC. This chain connects TRBV28 to TRBJ2-7, with D maybe TRBD1 (6 bases). The CDR3 sequence is 15 residues long. Germline-derived CDR1 and CDR2 are MDHEN and SYDVKM. V dropped 6 bases and J dropped 0 bases, with 15 bases sitting between them.

This clone was counted a few times. The chain links TRBV5-4 to TRBJ1-3, with 8 nucleotides matching TRBD1. From germline, CDR1 is SGHNT and CDR2 YYREEE (reference sequence). The V and J ends lost 3 bases and 4 bases, in that order; junction bases with no gene match: 6. The CDR3 is 15 residues long. The CDR3 nucleotides are TGTGCCAGCAGCTCCTATCAGGGGGCCGGAAACACCATATATTTT. Translated, it gives CASSSYQGAGNTIYF.

This sequence joins TRBV7-3 and TRBJ2-1; 9 bases fit TRBD2. Losses at the gene ends were 2 bases for V and 7 bases for J; bases not matched to a gene: 15. The CDR3 is 18 amino acids. Germline CDR1 SGHTA, CDR2 FQGTGA. The CDR3 DNA reads TGTGCCAGCAGCTTATGGCTCCGGGGCGGGGGGGCCCGGAATGAGCAGTTCTTC. Its translation: CASSLWLRGGGARNEQFF.

The chain recombines TRBV7-9 with TRBJ2-2; 7 bases are a match to TRBD2. The CDR3 is 14 residues long. Germline values: CDR1 SEHNR, CDR2 FQNEAQ (reference sequence). The CDR3 nucleotides are TGTGCGAACCGGAAGAGCGGGGTAACCGGGGAGCTGTTTTTT. Encoded protein: CANRKSGVTGELFF.

J is TRBJ1-1 and V is TRBV5-1; tentative D call: TRBD1 (5 bases). CDR3 size: 15 residues. V gave up 2 bases and J gave up 0 bases, with 11 bases separating them. The germline CDR1 and CDR2 sequences are SGHRS and YFSETQ. CDR3 in DNA: TGCGCCAGCAGCTTAGGGCAGGGCATGAACACTGAAGCTTTCTTT. Residues: CASSLGQGMNTEAFF.

About this clone: One end of the junction does not line up with germline, which may come from a read error. The chain employs TRBV3-1 (or the pseudogene TRBV3-2) and TRBJ2-5; 10 bases are a match to TRBD2. From germline, CDR1 is LGHDT and CDR2 YNNKEL (reference sequence). This CDR3 region has 14 residues. The CDR3 bases are TGTGCCACCAGCCCCGGGACTAGCGTAGAGACCCAGTACTTC. It codes for CATSPGTSVETQYF.

The V call is TRBV7-9, the J call TRBJ2-2; D gene uncertain. In germline, CDR1 is SEHNR, CDR2 FQNEAQ (reference sequence). Trimming shortened V by 5 bases and J by 0 bases, and 16 bases separated the two germline ends. The CDR3 sequence is 17 residues long. The CDR3 here is CASSHERQTTNTGELFF. The DNA for the CDR3 is TGTGCCAGCAGCCACGAACGCCAGACAACGAACACCGGGGAGCTGTTTTTT.

The CDR3 sequence is CATSRGQAYGYTF. CDR3 sequence (DNA): TGTGCCACCAGCCGCGGACAGGCTTATGGCTACACCTTC. The J gene is TRBJ1-2, the V gene TRBV15; TRBD1 matches at 7 bases. After removal of 5 bases from V and 5 bases from J, the junction contained 5 bases not matched to a gene. This CDR3 has 13 residues. CDR1 is LNHNV, CDR2 YYDKDF, per germline (reference sequence).

V gene TRBV2 combines with J gene TRBJ2-1, with TRBD2 matching 15 bases. The CDR3 runs to 16 residues. The junction had 4 bases not matched to a gene; V was cut back by 6 bases and J by 4 bases. Germline CDR1 reads SNHLY; CDR2 reads FYNNEI. The CDR3 reads CASRGLAGGQYNEQFF. For the CDR3, the DNA is TGTGCCAGCAGGGGACTAGCGGGGGGCCAATACAATGAGCAGTTCTTC.

The CDR3, as DNA: TGTGCCAGCAGCACCCGACTAGCGGGACGCTACGAGCAGTACTTC. Its protein product is CASSTRLAGRYEQYF. This chain connects TRBV11-2 to TRBJ2-7; the match to TRBD2 covers 11 bases. The junction had 6 bases not matched to a gene; V was cut back by 5 bases and J by 3 bases. This CDR3 has 15 residues. CDR1 is SGHAT and CDR2 is FQNNGV in the germline V gene.

This chain links TRBV10-1 with TRBJ2-5; D possibly corresponds to TRBD2 (6 bases). Germline CDR1 reads WNHNN; CDR2 reads SYGVQD (reference sequence). V was clipped by 3 bases and J by 1 base, with 9 bases between them. The CDR3 covers 14 residues. CDR3 region: CASSESGSQETQYF. CDR3 bases: TGCGCCAGCAGTGAATCCGGGAGCCAAGAGACCCAGTACTTC.

The rearrangement joins TRBV6-5 to TRBJ1-1, with 8 bases fitting TRBD1. CDR1 is MNHEY and CDR2 is SVGAGI in the germline V gene. Germline trimming cut 2 bases from V and 4 bases from J; bases unmatched to any gene: 3. This CDR3 comprises 14 residues. The CDR3, as DNA: TGTGCCAGCAGTTACCACGACAGGGGCACTGAAGCTTTCTTT. Its translation is CASSYHDRGTEAFF.